These T cell receptor beta chains were read from a single sample in a study of blood T cell repertoires in COVID-19. TCRdb's table, derived via immunoSEQ multiplex PCR, lists solely in-frame clones and lacks some. Of around 69,000 clones in the sample, roughly 83% were seen once. Sequencing was performed on peripheral blood. The receptors were gathered from a man aged 45-65 years with active COVID-19. Both conserved end residues are part of each CDR3. D genes are given only for firm matches. The size of a clone is reported for some rows only, either as once, few or many, or as a class for expanded clones.

>TRBV4-1|.|.|TRBJ2-2
CASSQDPRPGNTGELFF
TGCGCCAGCAGCCAAGATCCCCGTCCGGGGAACACCGGGGAGCTGTTTTTT
>TRBV2|.|TRBD2|TRBJ2-3
CAGSLAGVTDTQYF
TGTGCCGGATCACTAGCGGGAGTGACAGATACGCAGTATTTT
>TRBV4-1|.|.|TRBJ2-1
CASSPLGRESTTNEQFF
TGCGCCAGCAGCCCTTTAGGCAGGGAAAGTACGACCAATGAGCAGTTCTTC
>TRBV12-5|.|.|TRBJ1-1
CASGESEPNTEAFF
TGTGCTAGTGGAGAGTCTGAACCGAACACTGAAGCTTTCTTT
>TRBV7-2|.|.|TRBJ2-2
CASSSYPGAGELFF
TGTGCCAGCAGCTCGTACCCCGGAGCCGGGGAGCTGTTTTTT
>TRBV7-9|once|TRBD2|TRBJ2-5
CASSHGLAGGGETQYF
TGTGCCAGCAGCCACGGACTAGCGGGAGGGGGTGAGACCCAGTACTTC
>TRBV30|.|TRBD1|TRBJ1-1
CAWKGAGNTEAFF
TGTGCCTGGAAGGGGGCTGGGAACACTGAAGCTTTCTTT
>TRBV5-4|.|TRBD1|TRBJ2-7
CATNRGTNYEQYF
TGTGCCACTAACAGGGGTACGAACTACGAGCAGTACTTC
>TRBV19|.|.|TRBJ1-1
CASSSGPGRGTEAFF
TGTGCCAGTAGTTCGGGACCGGGCAGGGGCACTGAAGCTTTCTTT
>TRBV18|.|.|TRBJ1-1
CASSLATGWGNEAFF
TGTGCCAGCTCACTAGCGACAGGATGGGGCAATGAAGCTTTCTTT
>TRBV7-9|.|TRBD2|TRBJ2-1
CASISSGTGEQFF
TGTGCCAGCATCTCTAGCGGGACCGGTGAGCAGTTCTTC
>TRBV5-1|.|.|TRBJ2-7
CASSAVTSSYEQYF
TGCGCCAGCAGCGCGGTAACTAGCTCCTACGAGCAGTACTTC
>TRBV6-2/TRBV6-3|.|TRBD1|TRBJ1-5
CASSSGQISNQPQHF
TGTGCCAGCAGTTCGGGACAGATTAGCAATCAGCCCCAGCATTTT
>TRBV6-5|.|.|TRBJ2-7
CASSKQERYEQYF
TGTGCCAGCAGTAAGCAGGAACGCTACGAGCAGTACTTC
>TRBV27|.|.|TRBJ2-1
CASSPPPTYNEQFF
TGTGCCAGCAGTCCCCCCCCCACATACAATGAGCAGTTCTTC
>TRBV6-1|.|.|TRBJ2-5
CASSERGPPNNIAQYF
TGTGCCAGCAGCGAACGAGGGCCGCCCAACAATATCGCCCAGTACTTC
>TRBV6-6|.|.|TRBJ1-5
CASSSFSNQPQHF
TGTGCCAGCAGTTCTTTTAGCAATCAGCCCCAGCATTTT
>TRBV7-2|.|.|TRBJ1-5
CASSLYGEGQPQHF
TGTGCCAGCAGCTTATATGGGGAGGGCCAGCCCCAGCATTTT
>TRBV6-5|.|.|TRBJ1-3
CASSYSSRGGNTIYF
TGTGCCAGCAGTTACTCAAGCAGGGGCGGAAACACCATATATTTT
>TRBV10-2|.|.|TRBJ2-1
CASQLGFEQFF
TGCGCCAGCCAACTAGGGTTCGAGCAGTTCTTC
>TRBV30|once|TRBD1|TRBJ1-2
CAWKRGTGGTGYGYTF
TGTGCCTGGAAACGCGGGACAGGGGGAACGGGCTATGGCTACACCTTC
>TRBV11-2|.|TRBD2|TRBJ2-1
CASSQALAGGHGEQFF
TGTGCCAGCAGCCAAGCGCTAGCGGGGGGGCATGGTGAGCAGTTCTTC
>TRBV12-3/TRBV12-4|.|.|TRBJ2-7
CASSPDIYEQYF
TGTGCCAGCAGTCCCGACATTTACGAGCAGTACTTC
>TRBV6-5|.|.|TRBJ2-1
CASSTRNEQFF
TGTGCCAGCAGTACGCGGAATGAGCAGTTCTTC
>TRBV9|few|.|TRBJ1-5
CASSPGGGVQPQHF
TGTGCCAGCAGTCCCGGGGGGGGCGTTCAGCCCCAGCATTTT
>TRBV6-1|once|.|TRBJ2-3
CASSDVRATDTQYF
TGTGCCAGCAGTGATGTGCGGGCCACAGATACGCAGTATTTT
>TRBV4-1|few|.|TRBJ1-1
CASSQDPGINTEAFF
TGCGCCAGCAGCCAAGATCCGGGTATAAACACTGAAGCTTTCTTT
>TRBV19|.|.|TRBJ1-1
CASRGANTEAFF
TGTGCCAGTAGGGGAGCGAACACTGAAGCTTTCTTT
>TRBV18|.|TRBD1|TRBJ2-7
CASSDGTGLVYEQYF
TGTGCCAGCTCGGATGGGACAGGCCTGGTCTACGAGCAGTACTTC
>TRBV5-1|.|TRBD2|TRBJ2-1
CASSFSGTSYNEQFF
TGCGCCAGCAGCTTTAGCGGGACCTCCTACAATGAGCAGTTCTTC
>TRBV11-2|.|TRBD1|TRBJ1-1
CASSRGQGAFRAFF
TGTGCCAGCAGCCGGGGACAGGGGGCTTTCCGAGCTTTCTTT
>TRBV30|.|.|TRBJ1-6
CASKSDKNSPLHF
TGTGCATCCAAATCGGACAAAAATTCACCCCTCCACTTT
>TRBV3-1/TRBV3-2|once|.|TRBJ2-3
CASSYSTTDTQYF
TGTGCCAGCAGCTACTCAACTACTGATACGCAGTATTTT
>TRBV5-1|.|TRBD2|TRBJ2-7
CASSAGTSGSYEQYF
TGCGCCAGCAGCGCCGGGACTAGCGGGAGTTACGAGCAGTACTTC
>TRBV7-8|few|.|TRBJ1-5
CASSLAGAGSNQPQHF
TGTGCCAGCAGCTTGGCAGGGGCCGGAAGCAATCAGCCCCAGCATTTT
>TRBV7-7|.|TRBD2|TRBJ2-1
CASSQGLAGVGEQFF
TGTGCCAGCAGCCAGGGACTAGCGGGGGTCGGTGAGCAGTTCTTC
>TRBV29-1|.|.|TRBJ1-1
CSVESRQTIEAFF
TGCAGCGTTGAATCCAGACAGACAATTGAAGCTTTCTTT